The rows below give T cell receptor beta chains drawn from one sample of a study of CD8 T cells in Susac syndrome. A single record per CDR3 protein comes from TCRdb applying MiXCR to the immunoSEQ multiplex PCR reads. The sample comprises approximately 94,000 distinct CDR3 sequences, around 95% of which are singletons, and 0.3% rests with the top ten. Sequencing input: CD8+ T cells from PBMCs. These receptors were taken from a human donor with Susac syndrome. The CDR3 runs from the conserved cysteine through the conserved F or W. Each record gives: CDR3 protein, CDR3 DNA, clone size, D gene, V gene, J gene. The D gene is left open where the match is weak. A clone size is listed for some rows: how often the clone was seen (once, few, many), or a class if it is expanded.

CDR3: CASSQNYGQGREQPQHF
DNA: TGTGCCAGCAGCCAGAACTATGGACAGGGACGAGAACAGCCCCAGCATTTT
size: -
D: TRBD1
V: TRBV3-1
J: TRBJ1-5

CDR3: CASSYLAGEEQYF
DNA: TGTGCCAGCAGTTACTTGGCAGGGGAGGAGCAGTACTTC
size: -
D: -
V: TRBV6-5
J: TRBJ2-7

CDR3: CASSSPPELYEQYF
DNA: TGTGCCAGCAGTTCCCCCCCGGAGCTCTACGAGCAGTACTTC
size: -
D: -
V: TRBV12-3/TRBV12-4
J: TRBJ2-7

CDR3: CRVEVLPEQYF
DNA: TGCAGGGTGGAGGTTCTACCCGAGCAGTACTTC
size: -
D: -
V: TRBV29-1
J: TRBJ2-7

CDR3: CASSLSGEGYNEQFF
DNA: TGTGCCAGCAGCCTTAGCGGGGAGGGGTACAATGAGCAGTTCTTC
size: once
D: TRBD2
V: TRBV9
J: TRBJ2-1

CDR3: CASRQGQGVLNIQYF
DNA: TGTGCCAGCAGACAGGGCCAGGGGGTCCTAAACATTCAGTACTTC
size: -
D: TRBD1
V: TRBV6-1
J: TRBJ2-4

CDR3: CASNPSGANVLTF
DNA: TGTGCCAGTAACCCCTCTGGGGCCAACGTCCTGACTTTC
size: -
D: -
V: TRBV19
J: TRBJ2-6

CDR3: CASSGGAREQYF
DNA: TGTGCCAGCAGTGGGGGGGCCCGCGAGCAGTACTTC
size: -
D: -
V: TRBV2
J: TRBJ2-7

CDR3: CSALATSVANYGYTF
DNA: TGCAGCGCCCTGGCGACTTCGGTGGCCAACTATGGCTACACCTTC
size: -
D: -
V: TRBV29-1
J: TRBJ1-2

CDR3: CASSGRQTNGYTF
DNA: TGTGCCAGCAGCGGGAGACAAACCAATGGCTACACCTTC
size: -
D: -
V: TRBV9
J: TRBJ1-2

CDR3: CATSIRTGHSYEQYF
DNA: TGTGCCACCAGCATCCGGACAGGCCACTCCTACGAGCAGTACTTC
size: -
D: TRBD1
V: TRBV15
J: TRBJ2-7

CDR3: CASSFRGRGPEETQYF
DNA: TGTGCCAGCAGCTTCCGAGGGCGGGGGCCAGAAGAGACCCAGTACTTC
size: -
D: -
V: TRBV12-3/TRBV12-4
J: TRBJ2-5

CDR3: CASSVGDGYEQYF
DNA: TGTGCCAGCAGCGTAGGGGACGGGTACGAGCAGTACTTC
size: -
D: -
V: TRBV9
J: TRBJ2-7

CDR3: CASSQSGRALDTQYF
DNA: TGTGCCAGCAGCCAAAGCGGGAGGGCCCTAGATACGCAGTATTTT
size: -
D: TRBD2
V: TRBV13
J: TRBJ2-3

CDR3: CASSPEPGQGHYEQYF
DNA: TGTGCCAGCAGCCCTGAGCCGGGACAGGGACACTACGAGCAGTACTTC
size: -
D: TRBD1
V: TRBV7-9
J: TRBJ2-7

CDR3: CASSQESAGTYGYTF
DNA: TGTGCCAGCAGCCAAGAATCGGCCGGCACCTATGGCTACACCTTC
size: -
D: -
V: TRBV3-1
J: TRBJ1-2

CDR3: CSDCRDRDLWGSYEQYF
DNA: TGCAGCGACTGCCGGGACAGGGATTTATGGGGCTCCTACGAGCAGTACTTC
size: -
D: TRBD1
V: TRBV29-1
J: TRBJ2-7

CDR3: CATSDGTWTELETQYF
DNA: TGTGCCACCAGTGATGGAACGTGGACGGAATTGGAGACCCAGTACTTC
size: -
D: -
V: TRBV24-1
J: TRBJ2-5

CDR3: CASSQVSSRGFLSGANVLTF
DNA: TGCGCCAGCAGCCAAGTGAGCTCAAGGGGCTTCCTCTCTGGGGCCAACGTCCTGACTTTC
size: -
D: -
V: TRBV4-1
J: TRBJ2-6

CDR3: CASGNTNTEAFF
DNA: TGCGCCAGCGGCAACACGAACACTGAAGCTTTCTTT
size: -
D: -
V: TRBV5-1
J: TRBJ1-1

CDR3: CASSLAGSNYNEKLFF
DNA: TGCGCCAGCAGCTTGGCGGGCAGCAATTATAATGAAAAACTGTTTTTT
size: -
D: -
V: TRBV5-1
J: TRBJ1-4

CDR3: CASSPRGADSEAFF
DNA: TGTGCCAGCAGTCCCCGGGGGGCGGACTCTGAAGCTTTCTTT
size: -
D: -
V: TRBV2
J: TRBJ1-1

CDR3: CASTAITSGNNEQFF
DNA: TGTGCCAGCACCGCAATCACTAGCGGGAACAATGAGCAGTTCTTC
size: -
D: TRBD2
V: TRBV2
J: TRBJ2-1

CDR3: CASSQSKRHTEAFF
DNA: TGCGCCAGCAGTCAATCGAAACGTCACACTGAAGCTTTCTTT
size: -
D: -
V: TRBV23-1
J: TRBJ1-1